This TCR beta chain is from a study of blood T cell repertoires in COVID-19. Per the original data handling: Scientists estimated how many nucleated cells there were by amplifying reference gene primers. Sequenced by immunoSEQ multiplex PCR; TCRdb stores in-frame clones only, minus some. The V and J calls and clone size come from that table; D and trimming were worked out from the DNA. Of over 100,000 clones listed, around 80% are singletons. Looked up from germline, CDR1 is MGHRA and CDR2 is YSYEKL. The CDR3 length is 15 residues. Trimming took 4 bases from V and 7 from J; bases not matched to a gene: 9.

Sequenced sample: peripheral blood. The receptor comes from a woman aged 70-85 years with acute or convalescent COVID-19. The rearrangement joins TRBV4-1 to TRBJ2-1; 8 nucleotides agree with TRBD1. The CDR3, as DNA: TGCGCCAGCAGCCTCACTGGACAGGGCATGAATGAGCAGTTCTTC. It encodes CASSLTGQGMNEQFF.